This TCR beta chain was observed in a study of blood T cells in healthy people across ages. Broader study findings: In the absence of known donor CMV status, changes in expanded clonotypes were possibly confounded.

To note about this clonotype: Its antigen remains unknown.

PCR was performed a second time for about 6 to 12 cycles using a sample-barcoded 5' primer and a J-beta primer mix. One entry per CDR3 protein, called by TCRdb with MiXCR from the 5' RACE reads. The sample shows around 800,000 distinct CDR3 sequences, about a quarter of them seen only once. The V end lost 1 base, the J end lost 2 bases, and 5 bases lay between the germline ends. Germline values: CDR1 LGHDT, CDR2 YNNKEL (reference sequence). This CDR3 is 13 amino acids long. Drawing of peripheral blood yielded roughly 9.3 milliliters from each donor. The study isolated at least 6.5 million PBMCs from each sample. This same sample was also part of a study on T cells of mothers and their children. According to that study: When the second PCR was run, its M1S primer added sample barcodes and 2-4 random nucleotides.

Sequencing was performed on blood. This TCR derives from a boy aged 5-17 years in good health. This chain uses TRBV3-1 with TRBJ1-2; no definite D call. Here the CDR3 DNA reads TGTGCCAGCAGCCAAGCGGACAACTATGGCTACACCTTC. This encodes CASSQADNYGYTF.